Listed below are T cell receptor beta chains from one sample, sequenced in a study of blood T cell repertoires in COVID-19. Assay used: immunoSEQ multiplex PCR; TCRdb lists only in-frame clones, some missing. The sample holds tens of thousands of clones, 87% seen once. The sequenced material came from peripheral blood. These receptor sequences come from a woman aged 60-75 years with COVID-19, enrolled during active disease. The CDR3 runs from the conserved cysteine through the conserved F or W. Fields, in order: D gene, clone size, CDR3 length, V gene, J gene, CDR3 DNA, CDR3 protein. D genes are given only for firm matches. For some rows the clone size is stated as once, few or many, or as a class when expanded; others skip it.

d_call: TRBD1
clone_size: NA
cdr3_length: 16
v_call: TRBV10-3
j_call: TRBJ1-4
cdr3_nt: TGTGCCATCAGTGTGGGACAGGGGACCGATAATGAAAAACTGTTTTTT
cdr3_aa: CAISVGQGTDNEKLFF

d_call: TRBD1
clone_size: NA
cdr3_length: 15
v_call: TRBV6-5
j_call: TRBJ1-5
cdr3_nt: TGTGCCAGCAGTAGGCAGGGGGCCGGCAATCAGCCCCAGCATTTT
cdr3_aa: CASSRQGAGNQPQHF

d_call: TRBD1
clone_size: NA
cdr3_length: 14
v_call: TRBV19
j_call: TRBJ2-2
cdr3_nt: TGTGCCAGTAATAGGGGGCGGAACACCGGGGAGCTGTTTTTT
cdr3_aa: CASNRGRNTGELFF

d_call: NA
clone_size: NA
cdr3_length: 16
v_call: TRBV4-3
j_call: TRBJ2-7
cdr3_nt: TGCGCCAGCAGCCAAGATCGACAGGTATATGTCTACGAGCAGTACTTC
cdr3_aa: CASSQDRQVYVYEQYF

d_call: NA
clone_size: NA
cdr3_length: 16
v_call: TRBV7-7
j_call: TRBJ2-5
cdr3_nt: TGTGCCAGCAGCACCCTACCCGGACAGCAACAAGAGACCCAGTACTTC
cdr3_aa: CASSTLPGQQQETQYF

d_call: NA
clone_size: NA
cdr3_length: 15
v_call: TRBV5-5
j_call: TRBJ2-1
cdr3_nt: TGTGCCAGCAGCTTGGTGGCAGGTCCACGCAATGAGCAGTTCTTC
cdr3_aa: CASSLVAGPRNEQFF

d_call: NA
clone_size: NA
cdr3_length: 15
v_call: TRBV5-1
j_call: TRBJ2-1
cdr3_nt: TGCGCCAGCAGCTCCAGCGGTCCCTCCTACAATGAGCAGTTCTTC
cdr3_aa: CASSSSGPSYNEQFF

d_call: NA
clone_size: NA
cdr3_length: 12
v_call: TRBV12-3/TRBV12-4
j_call: TRBJ1-2
cdr3_nt: TGTGCCAGCAGTCCACAACAGGGAGCCAGCACCTTC
cdr3_aa: CASSPQQGASTF

d_call: NA
clone_size: NA
cdr3_length: 13
v_call: TRBV9
j_call: TRBJ2-5
cdr3_nt: TGTGCCAGCAGCGTAGCAGGGATGGAGACCCAGTACTTC
cdr3_aa: CASSVAGMETQYF

d_call: NA
clone_size: NA
cdr3_length: 13
v_call: TRBV5-8
j_call: TRBJ2-4
cdr3_nt: TGTGCCAGCAGACTCGGACAGAAAAACATTCAGTACTTC
cdr3_aa: CASRLGQKNIQYF

d_call: NA
clone_size: few
cdr3_length: 16
v_call: TRBV2
j_call: TRBJ2-5
cdr3_nt: TGTGCCAGCAGTGAAGCGCTCCGGTCGTCCGGAGAGACCCAGTACTTC
cdr3_aa: CASSEALRSSGETQYF

d_call: NA
clone_size: NA
cdr3_length: 14
v_call: TRBV19
j_call: TRBJ1-4
cdr3_nt: TGTGCCAGTAACCCGGGACACGAGAATGAAAAACTGTTTTTT
cdr3_aa: CASNPGHENEKLFF

d_call: NA
clone_size: few
cdr3_length: 14
v_call: TRBV28
j_call: TRBJ1-2
cdr3_nt: TGTGCCAGCAGCCCCCCAGGGATCCCGTCTGGCTACACCTTC
cdr3_aa: CASSPPGIPSGYTF

d_call: TRBD1
clone_size: NA
cdr3_length: 16
v_call: TRBV15
j_call: TRBJ1-1
cdr3_nt: TGTGCCACCAGCAGAGCGACAGGGGGCCTTCTGGCTGAAGCTTTCTTT
cdr3_aa: CATSRATGGLLAEAFF

d_call: NA
clone_size: few
cdr3_length: 12
v_call: TRBV30
j_call: TRBJ1-3
cdr3_nt: TGTGCCTGGAAGGGGACTGGAAACACCATATATTTT
cdr3_aa: CAWKGTGNTIYF

d_call: TRBD1
clone_size: once
cdr3_length: 14
v_call: TRBV11-2
j_call: TRBJ1-2
cdr3_nt: TGTGCCAGCAGCGCGCGGGACAGCCCATATGGCTACACCTTC
cdr3_aa: CASSARDSPYGYTF

d_call: NA
clone_size: NA
cdr3_length: 16
v_call: TRBV19
j_call: TRBJ2-1
cdr3_nt: TGTGCCAGTAGTATAGAGGCGGGGCTAACCTACAATGAGCAGTTCTTC
cdr3_aa: CASSIEAGLTYNEQFF

d_call: TRBD1
clone_size: NA
cdr3_length: 16
v_call: TRBV7-8
j_call: TRBJ1-5
cdr3_nt: TGTGCCAGCAGCGTAGGGACAGGTAGTAGCAATCAGCCCCAGCATTTT
cdr3_aa: CASSVGTGSSNQPQHF

d_call: TRBD1
clone_size: NA
cdr3_length: 15
v_call: TRBV10-3
j_call: TRBJ2-5
cdr3_nt: TGTGCCATCAGTGATCATGGGACAGTCCAAGAGACCCAGTACTTC
cdr3_aa: CAISDHGTVQETQYF

d_call: NA
clone_size: NA
cdr3_length: 13
v_call: TRBV6-6
j_call: TRBJ1-1
cdr3_nt: TGTGCCAGCACTAAAGGGGTAAGCACTGAAGCTTTCTTT
cdr3_aa: CASTKGVSTEAFF

d_call: NA
clone_size: NA
cdr3_length: 12
v_call: TRBV30
j_call: TRBJ2-3
cdr3_nt: TGTGCCTGGGAGATATCACGGGATACGCAGTATTTT
cdr3_aa: CAWEISRDTQYF

d_call: NA
clone_size: NA
cdr3_length: 17
v_call: TRBV7-2
j_call: TRBJ2-2
cdr3_nt: TGTGCCAGCAGCTTAGGGAGGGCAGGGCTGAACACCGGGGAGCTGTTTTTT
cdr3_aa: CASSLGRAGLNTGELFF

d_call: NA
clone_size: NA
cdr3_length: 17
v_call: TRBV6-1
j_call: TRBJ1-5
cdr3_nt: TGTGCCAGCAGTGAATTTCTTGGGACACGAGGGAATCAGCCCCAGCATTTT
cdr3_aa: CASSEFLGTRGNQPQHF

d_call: NA
clone_size: NA
cdr3_length: 14
v_call: TRBV18
j_call: TRBJ2-7
cdr3_nt: TGTGCCAGCTCACCACCGAGGCCGACAGCCGAGCAGTACTTC
cdr3_aa: CASSPPRPTAEQYF

d_call: NA
clone_size: few
cdr3_length: 13
v_call: TRBV29-1
j_call: TRBJ2-5
cdr3_nt: TGCAGCGTTGGTGCAGGTTACCAAGAGACCCAGTACTTC
cdr3_aa: CSVGAGYQETQYF

d_call: NA
clone_size: few
cdr3_length: 13
v_call: TRBV18
j_call: TRBJ1-5
cdr3_nt: TGTGCCAGCTCACCCCCGGGGGATCAGCCCCAGCATTTT
cdr3_aa: CASSPPGDQPQHF

d_call: TRBD1
clone_size: NA
cdr3_length: 13
v_call: TRBV25-1
j_call: TRBJ1-1
cdr3_nt: TGTGCCAGCACCAGACAGGGTTGGACTGAAGCTTTCTTT
cdr3_aa: CASTRQGWTEAFF

d_call: NA
clone_size: NA
cdr3_length: 15
v_call: TRBV7-2
j_call: TRBJ1-5
cdr3_nt: TGTGCCAGCAGCTTTGGGAGATCGAGCAATCAGCCCCAGCATTTT
cdr3_aa: CASSFGRSSNQPQHF

d_call: TRBD1
clone_size: NA
cdr3_length: 14
v_call: TRBV7-2
j_call: TRBJ1-3
cdr3_nt: TGTGCCAGCAGCCGTGACAGGGCTGAAAACACCATATATTTT
cdr3_aa: CASSRDRAENTIYF

d_call: TRBD2
clone_size: NA
cdr3_length: 14
v_call: TRBV5-1
j_call: TRBJ2-1
cdr3_nt: TGCGCCAGCAGGTTGACTAGCGCCCACAATGAGCAGTTCTTC
cdr3_aa: CASRLTSAHNEQFF

d_call: TRBD1
clone_size: NA
cdr3_length: 13
v_call: TRBV7-3
j_call: TRBJ1-1
cdr3_nt: TGTGCCAGCAGCAAGACAGGGCTCACTGAAGCTTTCTTT
cdr3_aa: CASSKTGLTEAFF

d_call: NA
clone_size: NA
cdr3_length: 14
v_call: TRBV7-2
j_call: TRBJ1-5
cdr3_nt: TGTGCCAGCAGCTTTGGACAGTGGAATCAGCCCCAGCATTTT
cdr3_aa: CASSFGQWNQPQHF